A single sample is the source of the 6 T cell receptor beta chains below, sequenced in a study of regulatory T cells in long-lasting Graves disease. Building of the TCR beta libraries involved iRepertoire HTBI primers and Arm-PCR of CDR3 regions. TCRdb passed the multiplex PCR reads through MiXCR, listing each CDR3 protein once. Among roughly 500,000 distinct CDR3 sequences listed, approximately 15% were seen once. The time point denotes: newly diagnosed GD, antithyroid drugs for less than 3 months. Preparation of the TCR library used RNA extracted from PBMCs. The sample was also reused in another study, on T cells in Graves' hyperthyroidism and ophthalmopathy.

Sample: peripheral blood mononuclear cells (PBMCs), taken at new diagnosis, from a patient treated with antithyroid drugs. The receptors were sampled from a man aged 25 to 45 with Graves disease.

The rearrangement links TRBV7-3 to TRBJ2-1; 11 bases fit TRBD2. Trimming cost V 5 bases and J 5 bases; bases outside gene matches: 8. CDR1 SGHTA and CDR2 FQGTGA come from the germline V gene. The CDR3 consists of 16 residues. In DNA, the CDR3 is TGTGCCAGCAGCCCCCAACTAGCGGGAGACCACAATGAGCAGTTCTTC. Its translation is CASSPQLAGDHNEQFF. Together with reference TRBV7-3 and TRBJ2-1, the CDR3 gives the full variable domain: GAGVSQTPSNKVTEKGKYVELRCDPISGHTALYWYRQSLGQGPEFLIYFQGTGAADDSGLPNDRFFAVRPEGSVSTLKIQRTERGDSAVYLCASSPQLAGDHNEQFFGPGTRLTVL.

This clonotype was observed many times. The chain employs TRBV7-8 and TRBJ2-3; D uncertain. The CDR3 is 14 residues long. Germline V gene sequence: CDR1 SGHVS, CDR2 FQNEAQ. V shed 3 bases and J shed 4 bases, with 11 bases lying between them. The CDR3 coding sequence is TGTGCCAGCAGCTTGCTGGGTACCGCAGATACGCAGTATTTT. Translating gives CASSLLGTADTQYF.

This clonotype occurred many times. Written as DNA, the CDR3 is TGTGCCAGCAGTTCCGGGACTTGGTGGCCAGATACGCAGTATTTT. This codes for CASSSGTWWPDTQYF. This chain joins TRBV6-2 or TRBV6-3 and TRBJ2-3; D is possibly TRBD2 (6 bases). Per germline, CDR1 MNHEY and CDR2 SVGEGT. This CDR3 comprises 15 residues. With 4 bases removed from V and 4 bases from J, the gap between germline ends came to 15 bases.

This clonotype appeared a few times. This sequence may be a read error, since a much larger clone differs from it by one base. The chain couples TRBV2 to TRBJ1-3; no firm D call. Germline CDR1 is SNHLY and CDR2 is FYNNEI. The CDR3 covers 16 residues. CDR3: CAGSPSSWPSGNTIYF. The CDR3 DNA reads TGTGCCGGCAGTCCCTCGAGTTGGCCGTCTGGAAACACCATATATTTT. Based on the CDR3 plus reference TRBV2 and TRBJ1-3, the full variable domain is EPEVTQTPSHQVTQMGQEVILRCVPISNHLYFYWYRQILGQKVEFLVSFYNNEISEKSEIFDDQFSVERPDGSNFTLKIRSTKLEDSAMYFCAGSPSSWPSGNTIYFGEGSWLTVV.

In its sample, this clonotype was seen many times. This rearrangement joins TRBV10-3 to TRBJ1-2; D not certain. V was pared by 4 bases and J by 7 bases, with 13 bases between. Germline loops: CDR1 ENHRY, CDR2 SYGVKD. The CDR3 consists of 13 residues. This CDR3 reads CAISVQVVSGYTF. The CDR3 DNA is TGTGCCATCAGTGTGCAAGTGGTTAGTGGCTACACCTTC.

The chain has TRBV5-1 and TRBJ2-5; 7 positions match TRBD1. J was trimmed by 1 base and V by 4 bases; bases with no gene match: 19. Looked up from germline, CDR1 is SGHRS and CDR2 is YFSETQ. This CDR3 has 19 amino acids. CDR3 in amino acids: CASSPRRQGAGVGQETQYF. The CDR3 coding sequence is TGCGCCAGCAGCCCCCGCAGACAGGGAGCCGGGGTAGGCCAAGAGACCCAGTACTTC.